Below, 26 T cell receptor beta chains from the same sample are listed, as sequenced in a study of blood T cell repertoires in COVID-19. The table came from immunoSEQ multiplex PCR; TCRdb's copy has only in-frame clones and leaves some out. The sample gives 60,000 to 75,000 clones, around 80% of which show up once; 8.5% to 10% is in the top ten. The sequenced sample consisted of peripheral blood. The receptors here all came from a woman of 80 years or more with acute or convalescent COVID-19.

The chain recombines TRBV29-1 with TRBJ1-1; D may be TRBD1 (5 bases). V was clipped by 7 bases and J by 5 bases, with 20 bases between them. This CDR3 is built from 14 residues. Germline assignment: CDR1 SQVTM and CDR2 ANQGSEA. The CDR3 spells CSGGVGGTGTEAFF. The CDR3 DNA follows: TGCAGCGGAGGTGTGGGGGGAACGGGGACTGAAGCTTTCTTT.

This clone was seen only a few times. The rearrangement joins TRBV3-1 (or the pseudogene TRBV3-2) to TRBJ2-3; 11 nucleotides match TRBD2. This CDR3 has 21 amino acids. Germline trimming cut 1 base from V and 4 bases from J; bases unmatched to any gene: 19. Looked up from germline, CDR1 is LGHDT and CDR2 is YNNKEL (reference sequence). CDR3 residues: CASSQVIFGSGGAMGSDTQYF. DNA for the CDR3: TGTGCCAGCAGCCAAGTAATTTTCGGTAGCGGGGGGGCCATGGGATCAGATACGCAGTATTTT.

J is TRBJ2-1 and V is TRBV10-1; 12 positions agree with TRBD2. CDR1 and CDR2 from the germline V gene are WNHNN and SYGVQD (reference sequence). V was pared by 5 bases and J by 4 bases, with 6 bases of the junction left unmatched. This CDR3 spans 16 amino acids. The CDR3 loop is CASSSSGGASYNEQFF. The CDR3 DNA reads as TGCGCCAGCAGTTCTAGCGGGGGGGCTTCTTACAATGAGCAGTTCTTC.

The CDR3 nucleotides are TGCGCCAGCAGCCAAGAAGTAAGAGGGAACACCGGGGAGCTGTTTTTT. Translating it yields CASSQEVRGNTGELFF. The chain is built from TRBV4-1 and TRBJ2-2; no reliable D call. The CDR3 has 16 residues. Trimming left V 0 bases short and J 1 base short, with 9 bases between. CDR1 is MGHRA and CDR2 is YSYEKL in the germline V gene.

CDR3 protein: CSVGRLAGGGDTQYF. CDR3 DNA: TGCAGCGTTGGAAGGCTAGCGGGGGGAGGAGATACGCAGTATTTT. The chain is built from TRBV29-1 and TRBJ2-3; 11 bases align to TRBD2. The trim removed 4 bases at V and 5 bases at J, leaving 8 bases unmatched. The CDR3 has 15 amino acids. Germline lookup yields CDR1 SQVTM and CDR2 ANQGSEA.

This chain links TRBV3-1 (or the pseudogene TRBV3-2) with TRBJ1-4, with TRBD1 identical over 8 bases. Per the germline V gene, CDR1 is LGHDT and CDR2 is YNNKEL (reference sequence). J was trimmed by 8 bases and V by 4 bases; bases with no gene match: 9. The CDR3 has 15 residues. CDR3 region: CASSRGGQGREKLFF. The CDR3 nucleotides read TGTGCCAGCAGCCGCGGTGGACAGGGAAGAGAAAAACTGTTTTTT.

The gene calls are TRBV11-2 and TRBJ2-3; 7 nucleotides match TRBD2. CDR3 length: 16 residues. Germline lookup yields CDR1 SGHAT and CDR2 FQNNGV. The trim removed 2 bases at V and 2 bases at J, leaving 7 bases unmatched. The CDR3 sequence is CASSLSSGEFTDTQYF. The DNA of the CDR3 is TGTGCCAGCAGCTTATCCAGCGGGGAATTCACAGATACGCAGTATTTT.

The table lists this clone with a few counts. The rearrangement joins TRBV3-1 (or the pseudogene TRBV3-2) to TRBJ1-1, with D possibly TRBD1 on 6 matching bases. The CDR3 is made up of 15 amino acids. Between the trimmed V and J ends, which lost 0 bases and 7 bases, there was a span of 15 bases. CDR1 is LGHDT and CDR2 is YNNKEL in the germline V gene (reference sequence). Here the CDR3 DNA reads TGTGCCAGCAGCCAAGATAAGACAGGCCGAGATGAAGCTTTCTTT. This sequence encodes CASSQDKTGRDEAFF.

The rearrangement links TRBV5-4 to TRBJ1-6; 10 bases are shared with TRBD1. The length of the CDR3 is 15 residues. Germline CDR1 is SGHNT and CDR2 is YYREEE (reference sequence). With V trimmed by 4 bases and J by 4 bases, 2 bases remained unmatched. In DNA, the CDR3 is TGTGCCAGCAGCGCGGACAGGGGGTATAATTCACCCCTCCACTTT. Amino acids: CASSADRGYNSPLHF. Full variable domain (outside the CDR3, taken from reference TRBV5-4 and TRBJ1-6): ETGVTQSPTHLIKTRGQQVTLRCSSQSGHNTVSWYQQALGQGPQFIFQYYREEENGRGNFPPRFSGLQFPNYSSELNVNALELDDSALYLCASSADRGYNSPLHFGNGTRLTVT.

J is TRBJ2-7 and V is TRBV6-6, with 7 bases identical to TRBD2. Per the germline V gene, CDR1 is MNHNY and CDR2 is SVGAGI (reference sequence). This CDR3 has 15 amino acids. V lost 2 bases, J lost 2 bases, and 6 bases stayed unmatched. The CDR3 here is CASSYGAGLTYEQYF. CDR3 sequence (DNA): TGTGCCAGCAGTTACGGAGCGGGGTTAACCTACGAGCAGTACTTC.

The rearrangement joins TRBV2 to TRBJ1-1, with 7 bases that match TRBD1. V was pared by 2 bases and J by 0 bases, with 9 bases of the junction left unmatched. This CDR3 has 17 amino acids. Germline CDR1 and CDR2: SNHLY and FYNNEI. The CDR3: CASSERQGPNLNTEAFF. CDR3 DNA sequence: TGTGCCAGCAGTGAAAGACAGGGACCTAACCTGAACACTGAAGCTTTCTTT.

This chain joins TRBV5-1 and TRBJ2-3, with D tentatively TRBD2 (7 bases). CDR1 and CDR2 from the germline V gene are SGHRS and YFSETQ. The V gene lost 5 bases and the J gene lost 3 bases, with 16 bases spanning the gap. There are 15 residues in the CDR3. The CDR3 sequence: CASSSGGRGTDTQYF. In DNA form, the CDR3 reads TGCGCCAGCAGTTCGGGGGGCCGAGGGACAGATACGCAGTATTTT. The full variable domain, completed using reference TRBV5-1 and TRBJ2-3, is KAGVTQTPRYLIKTRGQQVTLSCSPISGHRSVSWYQQTPGQGLQFLFEYFSETQRNKGNFPGRFSGRQFSNSRSEMNVSTLELGDSALYLCASSSGGRGTDTQYFGPGTRLTVL.

The V and J genes are TRBV27 and TRBJ1-4; D is possibly TRBD1 (6 bases). Germline V gene sequence: CDR1 MNHEY, CDR2 SMNVEV (reference sequence). V lost 5 bases and J 0 bases, leaving 13 bases between the germline ends. The CDR3 extends over 16 amino acids. The CDR3 reads CASSPRAGATNEKLFF. The CDR3, as DNA: TGTGCCAGCAGTCCACGAGCAGGGGCAACTAATGAAAAACTGTTTTTT.

V gene TRBV5-5 combines with J gene TRBJ2-1, with 7 bases aligning to TRBD1. CDR3 length: 15 residues. V lost 0 bases and J lost 7; bases outside the gene matches: 7. CDR1 and CDR2 from the germline V gene are SGHKS and YYEKEE (reference sequence). CDR3 sequence reads: CASSLGLGGENEQFF. The CDR3 nucleotides are TGTGCCAGCAGCTTGGGCTTAGGGGGCGAGAATGAGCAGTTCTTC.

The CDR3 DNA sequence: TGTGCCAGCAGACCACTAGCGGGGGCCCCCTCTGGCAATGAGCAGTTCTTC. Amino acids: CASRPLAGAPSGNEQFF. The chain joins TRBV7-9 to TRBJ2-1; 11 positions match TRBD2. Germline lookup yields CDR1 SEHNR and CDR2 FQNEAQ (reference sequence). This CDR3 is built from 17 residues. Unmatched junction bases numbered 13, after V lost 6 bases and J lost 6 bases. The full variable domain, in which reference TRBV7-9 and TRBJ2-1 provide the parts outside the CDR3, is DTGVSQNPRHKITKRGQNVTFRCDPISEHNRLYWYRQTLGQGPEFLTYFQNEAQLEKSRLLSDRFSAERPKGSFSTLEIQRTEQGDSAMYLCASRPLAGAPSGNEQFFGPGTRLTVL.

This chain links TRBV2 with TRBJ1-2; TRBD1 agrees at 9 bases. Germline CDR1 SNHLY, CDR2 FYNNEI. CDR3 length: 15 residues. The junction had 13 bases not matched to a gene; V was cut back by 7 bases and J by 7 bases. The chain's CDR3 is CASTTLGQGSGGYTF. The CDR3 DNA is TGTGCCAGCACAACTCTAGGACAGGGGTCTGGTGGCTACACCTTC.

This chain connects TRBV29-1 to TRBJ2-3, with 10 bases aligning to TRBD1. V was clipped by 5 bases and J by 4 bases; unmatched bases: 3. The CDR3 covers 13 residues. Germline V lookup: CDR1 SQVTM, CDR2 ANQGSEA. Written as DNA, the CDR3 is TGCAGCGTTCAAGGACAGGGGGCAGATACGCAGTATTTT. This codes for CSVQGQGADTQYF.

V usage is TRBV14 and J usage is TRBJ2-2; the match to TRBD1 covers 11 bases. V was clipped by 4 bases and J by 5 bases; unmatched bases: 6. The germline V gene has CDR1 SGHDN and CDR2 FVKESK. The CDR3 is 16 residues long. This CDR3 is CASSRLDRGQTGELFF. As DNA, the CDR3 is TGTGCCAGCAGCCGTCTGGACAGGGGGCAGACCGGGGAGCTGTTTTTT.

V and J are TRBV7-9 and TRBJ1-2, with D unclear. The CDR3 consists of 13 residues. V was cut by 0 bases and J by 6 bases, with 8 bases left in between. From germline, CDR1 is SEHNR and CDR2 FQNEAQ (reference sequence). The CDR3 loop is CASSLAPGNGYTF. DNA of the CDR3: TGTGCCAGCAGCTTAGCGCCCGGGAATGGCTACACCTTC.

The chain combines TRBV4-2 with TRBJ1-6, with 10 bases aligning to TRBD1. V lost 1 base, J lost 7 bases, and 7 bases stayed unmatched. Germline V CDR1 and CDR2: LGHNA, YNFKEQ. CDR3 length: 17 residues. DNA for the CDR3: TGTGCCAGCAGCCAAGCCCTGGACAGGGGGAAAAATTCACCCCTCCACTTT. Translation gives CASSQALDRGKNSPLHF.

DNA for the CDR3: TGTGCCAGCAGCTTGGAAAGGGGAACTGGCTACACCTTC. It specifies CASSLERGTGYTF. J is TRBJ1-2 and V is TRBV5-6; D possibly corresponds to TRBD1 (5 bases). Germline CDR1 and CDR2: SGHDT and YYEEEE. The V end lost 0 bases, the J end lost 7 bases, and 10 bases lay between the germline ends. The CDR3 is 13 amino acids.

The genes are TRBV7-2 and TRBJ2-7, with D maybe TRBD2 (6 bases). The V end was cut by 5 bases, the J end by 7 bases, with 18 bases between. In germline, CDR1 is SGHTA, CDR2 FQGNSA. CDR3 length: 14 residues. CDR3 nucleotides: TGTGCCAGCAGCGAACGGGACTGGGGCGAGGAGCAGTACTTC. Translated: CASSERDWGEEQYF.

The chain couples TRBV19 to TRBJ1-2, with D perhaps matching TRBD1 (5 bases). This CDR3 spans 15 amino acids. Trimming took off 6 bases at V and 1 base at J, with 15 bases between the two ends. Per the germline V gene, CDR1 is LNHDA and CDR2 is SQIVND (reference sequence). The DNA for the CDR3 is TGTGCCAGTAGCCCGACGGGGGGGGTTAACTATGGCTACACCTTC. Residues: CASSPTGGVNYGYTF.

The chain recombines TRBV3-1 (or the pseudogene TRBV3-2) with TRBJ1-4; D gene unclear. This CDR3 contains 12 residues. Looked up from germline, CDR1 is LGHDT and CDR2 is YNNKEL (reference sequence). V was shortened by 3 bases and J by 13 bases, with 12 bases between the two germline ends. In DNA form, the CDR3 reads TGTGCCAGCAGCCACCACCGAAGAGGACTGTTTTTT. The encoded protein is CASSHHRRGLFF.

A few counts support this clone. V usage is TRBV3-1 (or the pseudogene TRBV3-2) and J usage is TRBJ1-6; TRBD1 aligns across 9 bases. J gave up 9 bases and V 0 bases, and 3 bases lay outside the gene matches. The germline CDR1 and CDR2 sequences are LGHDT and YNNKEL (reference sequence). This CDR3 contains 15 residues. The CDR3 nucleotides are TGTGCCAGCAGCCAAGAAGCGACAGGGGGTTCACCCCTCCACTTT. Translated, it gives CASSQEATGGSPLHF.

The J gene is TRBJ1-3, the V gene TRBV5-6, with D unresolved. The CDR3 is 13 amino acids. The V end was cut by 4 bases, the J end by 4 bases, with 9 bases between. Germline CDR1 is SGHDT and CDR2 is YYEEEE. Written as DNA, the CDR3 is TGTGCCAGCAGCCCGACGGGGGGAAACACCATATATTTT. Its protein product is CASSPTGGNTIYF. The full variable domain, its missing parts supplied by reference TRBV5-6 and TRBJ1-3, is DAGVTQSPTHLIKTRGQQVTLRCSPKSGHDTVSWYQQALGQGPQFIFQYYEEEERQRGNFPDRFSGHQFPNYSSELNVNALLLGDSALYLCASSPTGGNTIYFGEGSWLTVV.